These 12 T cell receptor beta chains came from one sample sequenced in a study of T cell repertoires in cytomegalovirus infection (dated by TCRdb to between 2019 and 2020). The antigens these receptors bind are not known. Sequenced using an Illumina HiSeq 1500. TCRdb reprocessed the public reads (quality trimming at Q25 with fastp, clone calling with MiXCR) and kept in-frame beta chains. One record per CDR3 amino acid sequence lists the most common genes and DNA. The sample table contains about 830,000 distinct CDR3 sequences; only one count was recorded for around a third of them. The ten largest clones represent approximately 13% of the sample. Reading the label with the study, this specimen's treatment or condition is: in vitro stimulation with specific CMV peptide epitopes to enrich CMV-specific T cells. The sequencing here drew on cultured CD8+ T cells from PBMCs, taken from culture after CMV antigen stimulation. Source of these receptors: a human donor in good health (CMV status not recorded). Some clones in this sample may be carry-over from other donors' samples.

The chain employs TRBV6-5 and TRBJ2-7; D is possibly TRBD1 (5 bases). The V end was cut by 4 bases, the J end by 0 bases, with 10 bases between. CDR1 MNHEY and CDR2 SVGAGI come from the germline V gene. The CDR3 contains 14 residues. For the CDR3, the DNA is TGTGCCAGCAGTTCGACAGAAAGCTCCTACGAGCAGTACTTC. This sequence encodes CASSSTESSYEQYF.

This clonotype was seen a handful of times. The chain links TRBV7-9 to TRBJ2-2; the D gene could be TRBD1 or TRBD2 (7 bases each). Deletions cut 5 bases from V and 5 bases from J, with 18 bases between. Per the germline V gene, CDR1 is SEHNR and CDR2 is FQNEAQ (reference sequence). The CDR3 is 16 residues long. CDR3 DNA: TGTGCCAGCAGCGGCCGACAGGGTAGCGGGACCGGGGAGCTGTTTTTT. Its translation is CASSGRQGSGTGELFF.

This clonotype has only one observation. This chain uses TRBV6-6 with TRBJ2-1, with 9 bases aligning to TRBD2. CDR1 and CDR2 (germline): MNHNY, SVGAGI (reference sequence). V shed 5 bases and J 4 bases; nucleotides not matched to a gene: 9. CDR3 length: 16 residues. The CDR3 region is CASSDSGLATYNEQFF. CDR3 nucleotides: TGTGCCAGCAGTGATTCAGGACTAGCGACTTACAATGAGCAGTTCTTC.

This clonotype was recorded a few times. This chain connects TRBV12-3 or TRBV12-4 to TRBJ1-2; 7 positions match TRBD1. V was clipped by 3 bases and J by 4 bases; unmatched bases: 8. There are 15 residues in the CDR3. CDR3 sequence reads: CASSFPGQEPYGYTF. CDR3 in DNA: TGTGCCAGCAGTTTCCCCGGACAGGAGCCCTATGGCTACACCTTC.

This clonotype was seen more than once but under ten times. V is TRBV25-1 and J is TRBJ1-4, with 7 bases aligning to TRBD1. Per germline, CDR1 MGHDK and CDR2 SYGVNS. J gave up 6 bases and V 4 bases, and 11 bases lay outside the gene matches. The CDR3 length is 16 residues. CDR3 loop: CASSVTAGGIYEKLFF. The CDR3 bases are TGTGCCAGCAGTGTCACGGCAGGGGGAATTTATGAAAAACTGTTTTTT.

This chain uses TRBV20-1 with TRBJ2-3; 10 bases align to TRBD2. This CDR3 region has 17 residues. Germline V lookup: CDR1 DFQATT, CDR2 SNEGSKA (reference sequence). V lost 0 bases, J lost 2 bases, and 8 bases stayed unmatched. CDR3 sequence: CSARDLGLAVHTDTQYF. The CDR3 DNA reads as TGCAGTGCTAGAGATCTCGGACTAGCGGTACACACAGATACGCAGTATTTT.

J is TRBJ2-3 and V is TRBV6-1, with 11 bases matching TRBD2. The CDR3 has 18 residues. With V trimmed by 3 bases and J by 3 bases, 11 bases remained unmatched. Germline V gene data show CDR1 as MNHNS and CDR2 as SASEGT. For the CDR3, the DNA is TGTGCCAGCAGTGAGCTAGCGGGGGGTGGTTTGGGTACAGATACGCAGTATTTT. Protein sequence: CASSELAGGGLGTDTQYF.

A few counts support this clonotype. The DNA for the CDR3 is TGTGCCATCAGTGAGTCCAGGACAGGGACCTCTTTGGCTGGCTACACCTTC. This translates into CAISESRTGTSLAGYTF. This chain joins TRBV10-3 and TRBJ1-2, with 8 nucleotides matching TRBD1. CDR1 ENHRY and CDR2 SYGVKD come from the germline V gene. V shed 0 bases and J 7 bases; nucleotides not matched to a gene: 13. This CDR3 is 17 amino acids long.

CDR3 protein: CSVEKGYSYEQYV. The CDR3 bases are TGCAGCGTTGAAAAGGGGTATTCCTACGAGCAGTACGTC. The V and J genes are TRBV29-1 and TRBJ2-7; possibly TRBD1 for D (5 bases). Germline loops: CDR1 SQVTM, CDR2 ANQGSEA. Between the trimmed V and J ends, which lost 2 bases and 1 base, there was a span of 9 bases. This CDR3 region has 13 residues.

This clonotype was picked up many times. The rearrangement joins TRBV7-2 to TRBJ2-3; D is perhaps TRBD2 (6 bases). CDR1 is SGHTA, CDR2 FQGNSA, per germline. There are 16 residues in the CDR3. V lost 4 bases and J 0 bases, leaving 14 bases between the germline ends. The CDR3 sequence is CASSYQRVYSTDTQYF. The DNA for the CDR3 is TGTGCCAGCAGCTACCAGCGGGTCTATAGCACAGATACGCAGTATTTT.

This clonotype has a handful of counts. This rearrangement joins TRBV7-3 to TRBJ2-7; D not certain. Trimming removed 3 bases from V and 6 bases from J, with 12 bases in between. From germline, CDR1 is SGHTA and CDR2 FQGTGA. The CDR3 runs to 13 residues. This chain's CDR3 is CASSFPFWREQYV. CDR3 sequence (DNA): TGTGCCAGCAGCTTCCCGTTCTGGCGCGAGCAGTACGTC.

This clonotype appeared a few times. The chain recombines TRBV6-2 or TRBV6-3 with TRBJ2-5; D gene ambiguous. The CDR3 extends over 12 amino acids. The V gene lost 8 bases and the J gene lost 4 bases, with 11 bases spanning the gap. Germline CDR1 and CDR2: MNHEY and SVGEGT. The DNA of the CDR3 is TGTGCCAGCGGCTGGCAGTTAGAGACCCAGTACTTC. It is translated as CASGWQLETQYF.